A selection of T cell receptor beta chains follows, all from one sample in a study of CD8+CD57+ T cells in acquired aplastic anemia. TCRdb reanalysed the reads using MiXCR and keeps one entry per CDR3 protein. The data show roughly 250,000 distinct CDR3 sequences, 82% seen once. Sequenced input: sorted CD4+, CD8+, or CD8+CD57+ T cells (not recorded which) from PBMCs. The origin of the receptors is a human donor with aplastic anemia. CDR3s include the opening cysteine and the closing phenylalanine or tryptophan. The D gene is left open where the match is weak. The listing skips clone size in some rows; elsewhere it reads once, few, many or a size class.

J gene: TRBJ2-5
V gene: TRBV4-3
clone size: .
D gene: .
CDR3 protein: CASSSSDAEEETQCF
CDR3 DNA: TGCGCCAGCAGCTCCAGTGATGCGGAGGAAGAGACCCAGTGCTTC

J gene: TRBJ2-1
V gene: TRBV5-5
clone size: .
D gene: TRBD2
CDR3 protein: CASGVDGGANEQFF
CDR3 DNA: TGTGCCAGCGGCGTAGACGGGGGGGCCAATGAGCAGTTCTTC

J gene: TRBJ1-6
V gene: TRBV9
clone size: .
D gene: .
CDR3 protein: CASSAGDRQRLLSLHF
CDR3 DNA: TGTGCCAGCAGCGCGGGGGACCGACAGCGCCTCCTATCCCTCCACTTT

J gene: TRBJ2-1
V gene: TRBV12-3/TRBV12-4
clone size: many
D gene: TRBD2
CDR3 protein: CASSLVASGRRSSYNEQFF
CDR3 DNA: TGTGCCAGCAGTTTAGTGGCTAGCGGGAGGAGAAGCTCCTACAATGAGCAGTTCTTC

J gene: TRBJ1-1
V gene: TRBV5-5
clone size: .
D gene: .
CDR3 protein: CASSKGGQTTEAFF
CDR3 DNA: TGTGCCAGCAGTAAGGGCGGGCAGACCACTGAAGCTTTCTTT

J gene: TRBJ1-2
V gene: TRBV11-2
clone size: .
D gene: .
CDR3 protein: CASSLFGGSGYTF
CDR3 DNA: TGTGCCAGCAGCTTATTCGGGGGGAGTGGCTACACCTTC

J gene: TRBJ2-5
V gene: TRBV7-9
clone size: .
D gene: .
CDR3 protein: CATSRGSKQETQNF
CDR3 DNA: TGTGCCACCAGCCGAGGCAGCAAGCAAGAGACCCAGAACTTC

J gene: TRBJ2-3
V gene: TRBV5-6
clone size: many
D gene: .
CDR3 protein: CASSLEGGPDTQYF
CDR3 DNA: TGTGCCAGCAGCTTGGAGGGGGGTCCCGATACGCAGTATTTT

J gene: TRBJ2-3
V gene: TRBV7-8
clone size: .
D gene: .
CDR3 protein: CASSFHPGPDTLSF
CDR3 DNA: TGTGCCAGCAGCTTTCATCCAGGTCCCGATACCCTTTCCTTT

J gene: TRBJ1-2
V gene: TRBV11-2
clone size: many
D gene: TRBD1
CDR3 protein: CASSGNDRDRAVSGYTF
CDR3 DNA: TGTGCCAGCAGCGGAAACGACCGGGACAGGGCTGTCAGTGGCTACACCTTC

J gene: TRBJ2-7
V gene: TRBV7-2
clone size: .
D gene: .
CDR3 protein: CASSLKGGADYQYF
CDR3 DNA: TGTGCCAGCAGCTTGAAAGGCGGCGCCGACTATCAGTACTTC

J gene: TRBJ1-5
V gene: TRBV7-2
clone size: .
D gene: .
CDR3 protein: CASSLGRNQPQHF
CDR3 DNA: TGTGCCAGCAGCTTAGGGCGCAATCAGCCCCAGCATTTT

J gene: TRBJ2-7
V gene: TRBV11-3
clone size: .
D gene: .
CDR3 protein: CASSGRPTAYEQYF
CDR3 DNA: TGTGCCAGCAGCGGCCGGCCTACAGCCTACGAGCAGTACTTC

J gene: TRBJ2-1
V gene: TRBV2
clone size: .
D gene: .
CDR3 protein: CASGDGGSTHNEQFF
CDR3 DNA: TGTGCCAGCGGGGACGGGGGTAGCACACACAATGAGCAGTTCTTC

J gene: TRBJ2-1
V gene: TRBV6-4
clone size: .
D gene: TRBD2
CDR3 protein: CASSVLAGGSDRHDNEQFF
CDR3 DNA: TGTGCCAGCAGTGTCCTAGCGGGAGGTTCGGATCGGCACGACAATGAGCAGTTCTTC

J gene: TRBJ2-5
V gene: TRBV7-9
clone size: .
D gene: TRBD1
CDR3 protein: CASSFPQGARETQYF
CDR3 DNA: TGTGCCAGCAGCTTTCCCCAGGGGGCGAGGGAGACCCAGTACTTC

J gene: TRBJ2-3
V gene: TRBV9
clone size: .
D gene: .
CDR3 protein: CASSADSASYNPF
CDR3 DNA: TGTGCCAGCAGCGCCGACAGCGCCTCCTATAATCCATTT

J gene: TRBJ1-5
V gene: TRBV12-3/TRBV12-4
clone size: .
D gene: .
CDR3 protein: CASRRAGTVAQPQHF
CDR3 DNA: TGTGCCAGCAGACGCGCCGGGACTGTCGCCCAGCCCCAGCATTTT

J gene: TRBJ2-5
V gene: TRBV9
clone size: .
D gene: .
CDR3 protein: CASSVGLRTDQETQYF
CDR3 DNA: TGTGCCAGCAGCGTAGGTCTCCGGACGGACCAAGAGACCCAGTACTTC

J gene: TRBJ2-3
V gene: TRBV7-8
clone size: .
D gene: TRBD2
CDR3 protein: CASRLAGGTGKQYF
CDR3 DNA: TGTGCCAGCAGATTAGCGGGAGGTACCGGTAAGCAGTATTTT

J gene: TRBJ2-3
V gene: TRBV7-2
clone size: .
D gene: .
CDR3 protein: CASSLGGGPDGQYF
CDR3 DNA: TGTGCCAGCAGCTTAGGGGGAGGCCCCGATGGGCAGTACTTT